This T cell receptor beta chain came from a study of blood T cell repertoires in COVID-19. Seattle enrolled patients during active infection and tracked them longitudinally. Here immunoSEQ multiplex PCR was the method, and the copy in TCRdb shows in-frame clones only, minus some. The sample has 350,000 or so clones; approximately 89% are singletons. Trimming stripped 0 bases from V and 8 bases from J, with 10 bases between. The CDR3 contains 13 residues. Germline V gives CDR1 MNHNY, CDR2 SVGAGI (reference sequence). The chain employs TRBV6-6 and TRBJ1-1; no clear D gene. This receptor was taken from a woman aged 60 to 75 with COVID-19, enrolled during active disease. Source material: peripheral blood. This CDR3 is CASSYSEGLEAFF. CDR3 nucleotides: TGTGCCAGCAGTTACTCGGAAGGACTCGAAGCTTTCTTT.